The clone carrying this T cell receptor (beta chain) was recorded a few times. Libraries were prepared by immunoSEQ multiplex PCR; TCRdb keeps only in-frame clonotypes and omits some of them. The sample shows some 47,000 clones, about 88% of them seen only once. This record comes from a study of T cell changes during pregnancy in multiple sclerosis. Sequencing used CD8+ T cells from peripheral blood mononuclear cells, obtained after pregnancy. The TCR originated in a female donor in good health, enrolled as a control in a pregnancy study.

This CDR3 is CASSYSDRSTNEKLFF. CDR3 nucleotides: TGTGCCAGCAGTTACTCAGACAGGTCGACTAATGAAAAACTGTTTTTT. This rearrangement joins TRBV6-6 to TRBJ1-4; possible D gene TRBD1, 6 bases. V was pared by 0 bases and J by 2 bases, with 10 bases between. Germline loops: CDR1 MNHNY, CDR2 SVGAGI (reference sequence). The CDR3 length is 16 residues.